A single sample gave rise to the 6 T cell receptor beta chains below, sequenced in a study of shared clonotypes between healthy human individuals. Generated by immunoSEQ multiplex PCR, the TCRdb table keeps only in-frame clones and is missing some. The sample has more than 900,000 clones; about 80% are singletons. Source material: memory CD4+ T cells from PBMCs. As to subset: CD45RA-negative fraction. These receptors came from a man aged 18 to 29 in good health. Some clones in this sample may be carry-over from other donors' samples.

This clone was picked up many times. The chain joins TRBV9 to TRBJ2-1; no firm D call. V gave up 3 bases and J gave up 3 bases, with 22 bases separating them. Germline CDR1 reads SGDLS; CDR2 reads YYNGEE. The CDR3 is made up of 18 amino acids. The CDR3 loop is CASSGLPGQTPNYNEQFF. The CDR3 DNA sequence: TGTGCCAGCAGCGGCCTACCGGGCCAAACCCCGAACTACAATGAGCAGTTCTTC.

This clone has more than one count but fewer than ten. This chain joins TRBV29-1 and TRBJ2-4; D is undetermined. With 5 bases removed from V and 7 bases from J, the gap between germline ends came to 0 bases. The CDR3 runs 8 residues. From germline, CDR1 is SQVTM and CDR2 ANQGSEA. CDR3 amino acids: CSVNIQYF. Here the CDR3 DNA reads TGCAGCGTTAACATTCAGTACTTC.

The J gene is TRBJ1-1, the V gene TRBV18; 12 bases align to TRBD1. Losses at the gene ends were 3 bases for V and 6 bases for J; bases not matched to a gene: 8. From germline, CDR1 is KGHSH and CDR2 LQKENI. The CDR3 has 16 amino acids. The CDR3 bases are TGTGCCAGCTCACCGGGACAGGGGGCTTGGACTCCTGAAGCTTTCTTT. It specifies CASSPGQGAWTPEAFF.

This chain joins TRBV10-3 and TRBJ1-5, with D possibly TRBD1 on 5 matching bases. This CDR3 contains 12 residues. Trimming took off 11 bases at V and 0 bases at J, with 8 bases between the two ends. CDR1 is ENHRY and CDR2 is SYGVKD in the germline V gene. The CDR3: CACGGSNQPQHF. The CDR3 nucleotides read TGTGCCTGCGGGGGTAGCAATCAGCCCCAGCATTTT.

This clone turned up a few times. The gene calls are TRBV5-5 and TRBJ1-1; D unresolved. The V and J ends lost 4 bases and 0 bases respectively, with 13 bases between them. There are 15 residues in the CDR3. CDR1 is SGHKS, CDR2 YYEKEE, per germline (reference sequence). The CDR3 loop is CASSLRTYLNTEAFF. The CDR3 DNA is TGTGCCAGCAGCCTGAGGACCTACCTGAACACTGAAGCTTTCTTT.

The genes are TRBV15 and TRBJ2-3; D may be TRBD2 (6 bases). The ends were cut back, 3 bases at V and 0 bases at J, with 7 bases in the middle. The V gene's germline CDR1 is LNHNV and CDR2 YYDKDF (reference sequence). This CDR3 is built from 14 residues. The CDR3 region has the DNA TGTGCCACCAGCAGTGGGACTAGCACAGATACGCAGTATTTT. This codes for CATSSGTSTDTQYF.